The source of this T cell receptor beta chain is a study of human T cells and chemical hapten exposure. On the study more broadly: Per-sample variation in TCR yield stemmed mainly from small pooled library volume differences.

Study-level findings and limits: Against controls, expanded TCRs gave rise to significantly more large CDR3 similarity clusters.

Unique molecular identifiers were affixed to discrete cDNA molecules within the library. TCRdb re-derived calls from the RACE reads in MiXCR, one entry per CDR3 protein. The sample yields 35,000 or so distinct CDR3 sequences, more than 6% seen once. Time point denoted: patch test 1, 2 weeks after DPC sensitization. Treatment specified: therapeutic diphenylcyclopropenone sensitization with weekly scalp DPC. Total RNA extraction was carried out from unfractionated whole blood. For this clonotype: Antigen: not known.

V shed 0 bases and J shed 4 bases, with 9 bases lying between them. Germline CDR1 and CDR2: SEHNR and FQNEAQ (reference sequence). CDR3 size: 14 residues. This specimen consisted of whole blood, obtained in connection with sensitization to the hapten diphenylcyclopropenone (DPC). The chain is built from TRBV7-9 and TRBJ1-2; D is undetermined. This receptor was identified in a woman in her twenties or thirties with alopecia areata. Some clones in this sample may be carry-over from other donors' samples. The chain's CDR3 is CASSLAEVTYGYTF. CDR3 nucleotides: TGTGCCAGCAGCTTAGCAGAGGTTACCTATGGCTACACCTTC.